This TCR beta chain was retrieved from a study of blood T cells in healthy people across ages. Germline V CDR1 and CDR2: ENHRY, SYGVKD. V was shortened by 0 bases and J by 1 base, with 18 bases between the two germline ends. This CDR3 is built from 18 residues. A J-beta primer mix and a sample-barcoded 5' primer were used in a second PCR of roughly 6 to 12 cycles. Sequencing recovered at least 2.5 million CDR3-containing paired-end reads from each sample. Each CDR3 protein gets one entry after TCRdb re-called the 5' RACE reads with MiXCR. The profile covers almost 1 million distinct CDR3 sequences, with roughly 51% appearing a single time and over 20% taken by the ten largest.

This receptor was identified in an older woman in good health. Sequenced material: blood. The J gene is TRBJ2-5, the V gene TRBV10-3; maybe TRBD2 (5 bases). The CDR3 protein is CAISESQVFRRGQETQYF. The CDR3, as DNA: TGTGCCATCAGTGAGTCTCAGGTGTTCAGACGGGGCCAAGAGACCCAGTACTTC.